The 21 T cell receptor beta chains given below trace back to one sample, sequenced in a study of blood T cells in healthy people across ages. Together with a sample-barcoded 5' primer, a J-beta primer mix was included in a second PCR lasting 7 to 11 cycles. MiXCR was run by TCRdb on the 5' RACE reads, yielding one entry per CDR3 protein. The sample has 800,000 to 900,000 distinct CDR3 sequences; less than 80% are singletons. Sequenced input: blood. These receptors all come from a man aged 25-45 years in good health.

The chain combines TRBV28 with TRBJ2-5; D is perhaps TRBD1 (6 bases). The germline CDR1 and CDR2 sequences are MDHEN and SYDVKM. Trimming stripped 6 bases from V and 1 base from J, with 12 bases between. This CDR3 comprises 14 residues. CDR3 region: CASSSPDSQETQYF. CDR3 nucleotides: TGTGCCAGCAGCTCCCCGGACAGCCAAGAGACCCAGTACTTC.

The chain recombines TRBV12-3 or TRBV12-4 with TRBJ1-1; D is unclear. Trimming cost V 6 bases and J 5 bases, with 10 bases left between them. CDR3 length equals 12 residues. Written as DNA, the CDR3 is TGTGCCAGCAGCCAACCGAGGACTGAAGCTTTCTTT. It specifies CASSQPRTEAFF.

The rearrangement links TRBV18 to TRBJ2-1; D is ambiguous. Per germline, CDR1 KGHSH and CDR2 LQKENI. V dropped 3 bases and J dropped 0 bases, with 9 bases sitting between them. The CDR3 spans 15 residues. The CDR3 DNA reads as TGTGCCAGCTCACCGCAGGAACCCTCCTACAATGAGCAGTTCTTC. It codes for CASSPQEPSYNEQFF. The full variable domain, rest sourced from reference TRBV18 and TRBJ2-1, is NAGVMQNPRHLVRRRGQEARLRCSPMKGHSHVYWYRQLPEEGLKFMVYLQKENIIDESGMPKERFSAEFPKEGPSILRIQQVVRGDSAAYFCASSPQEPSYNEQFFGPGTRLTVL.

This clonotype was seen only once. The CDR3 DNA sequence: TGCAGTGCAAAGTGGGGACAACTCAGCTCCTACGAGCAGTACTTC. This translates into CSAKWGQLSSYEQYF. This sequence joins TRBV20-1 and TRBJ2-7, with D perhaps matching TRBD1 (6 bases). Trimming shortened V by 6 bases and J by 0 bases, and 18 bases separated the two germline ends. From germline, CDR1 is DFQATT and CDR2 SNEGSKA (reference sequence). This CDR3 contains 15 residues.

The chain is built from TRBV27 and TRBJ1-2; unclear D gene. This CDR3 is built from 13 residues. Germline-derived CDR1 and CDR2 are MNHEY and SMNVEV (reference sequence). V lost 4 bases and J 5 bases, leaving 11 bases between the germline ends. This CDR3 is CASSWTTGYGYTF. In DNA, the CDR3 is TGTGCCAGCAGTTGGACGACTGGGTATGGCTACACCTTC.

V gene TRBV7-9 combines with J gene TRBJ2-7, with TRBD1 matching 8 bases. CDR3 length: 14 amino acids. The germline V gene has CDR1 SEHNR and CDR2 FQNEAQ (reference sequence). The trim removed 7 bases at V and 0 bases at J, leaving 5 bases unmatched. The CDR3 bases are TGTGCCAGCACCAGGACAGGGAGCTCCTACGAGCAGTACTTC. Translated: CASTRTGSSYEQYF.

This clonotype was seen more than once but under ten times. The chain is built from TRBV12-3 or TRBV12-4 and TRBJ1-6; weak D call: TRBD1 (6 bases). The CDR3 is 15 amino acids. Deletions cut 0 bases from V and 7 bases from J, with 10 bases between. This CDR3 is CASSLAQGINSPLHF. The CDR3 nucleotides read TGTGCCAGCAGTTTAGCCCAGGGGATAAATTCACCCCTCCACTTT.

The gene calls are TRBV3-1 and TRBJ1-2; tentatively, D is TRBD1 (5 bases). The CDR3 sequence is 16 residues long. The ends were cut back, 2 bases at V and 0 bases at J, with 13 bases in the middle. CDR1 and CDR2 (germline): LGHDT, YNNKEL (reference sequence). The CDR3 here is CASSQSSGVSNYGYTF. The CDR3 region has the DNA TGTGCCAGCAGCCAATCATCGGGGGTCTCTAACTATGGCTACACCTTC.

The chain has TRBV2 and TRBJ2-5, with a weak D call TRBD1 (5 bases). The germline CDR1 and CDR2 sequences are SNHLY and FYNNEI. V was pared by 1 base and J by 2 bases, with 14 bases between. CDR3 length equals 16 residues. CDR3 bases: TGTGCCAGCAGTGAAGGGGGTTGGGGCAGTCAAGAGACCCAGTACTTC. Protein product: CASSEGGWGSQETQYF.

The chain employs TRBV7-2 and TRBJ2-3, with 9 bases aligning to TRBD2. Germline CDR1 reads SGHTA; CDR2 reads FQGNSA. J gave up 6 bases and V 3 bases, and 10 bases lay outside the gene matches. This CDR3 region has 16 residues. The CDR3 DNA reads TGTGCCAGCAGCTTGCGCCCGGGGACTAGCCGGGATACGCAGTATTTT. This gives the protein CASSLRPGTSRDTQYF.

On this clonotype: No DNA is shown, since the ends of the CDR3 on it are uncertain; the CDR3 is the one TCRdb lists. The J gene is TRBJ2-1, the V gene TRBV21-1; the D call TRBD1 from the table was never checked on the DNA. TRBV21-1 is a pseudogene segment. The CDR3 extends over 15 residues, inclusive of both ends. The CDR3 loop is CASSWGRGSYNEQFF.

This chain links TRBV6-2 or TRBV6-3 with TRBJ2-5; no clear D gene. The CDR3 spans 11 residues. Germline values: CDR1 MNHEY, CDR2 SVGEGT. V lost 7 bases, J lost 11 bases, and 14 bases lay in between. The chain's CDR3 is CASTSQYKQYF. The CDR3, as DNA: TGTGCCAGCACTTCACAGTACAAGCAGTACTTC.

This chain joins TRBV4-3 and TRBJ2-1; 9 positions match TRBD1. Germline CDR1 reads LGHNA; CDR2 reads YSLEER. The CDR3 extends over 16 amino acids. J gave up 8 bases and V 4 bases, and 12 bases lay outside the gene matches. The CDR3 region is CASSPTLGTGLDEQFF. CDR3 coding DNA: TGCGCCAGCAGCCCTACGCTGGGGACAGGGCTGGATGAGCAGTTCTTC.

The chain employs TRBV5-1 and TRBJ2-7; no definite D call. V gave up 0 bases and J gave up 0 bases, with 10 bases separating them. Germline CDR1 reads SGHRS; CDR2 reads YFSETQ. The CDR3 spans 15 residues. Here the CDR3 reads CASSLASESSYEQYF. CDR3 coding DNA: TGCGCCAGCAGCTTGGCGAGCGAGAGCTCCTACGAGCAGTACTTC.

This chain links TRBV18 with TRBJ1-6; 8 nucleotides agree with TRBD1. The J segment lost 7 bases and the V segment lost 4 bases, leaving 6 bases of the junction unmatched. Germline V gene lookup returns CDR1 KGHSH and CDR2 LQKENI. The CDR3 totals 15 residues. CDR3 nucleotides: TGTGCCAGCTCACGCATCCGGGACAGGAATTCACCCCTCCACTTT. Translated: CASSRIRDRNSPLHF.

This clonotype was seen just once. The gene calls are TRBV29-1 and TRBJ2-5; no definite D call. The J call may be wrong; the DNA end is better matched by TRBJ2-7. Germline V gene lookup returns CDR1 SQVTM and CDR2 ANQGSEA. This CDR3 is built from 13 residues. The CDR3 region is CSVEDGQFYEQYF. Written as DNA, the CDR3 is TGCAGCGTTGAAGATGGGCAGTTCTACGAGCAGTACTTC.

This clonotype has a single count. The V and J genes are TRBV3-1 and TRBJ2-5, with 15 positions matching TRBD2. V gave up 4 bases and J gave up 1 base; unmatched junction bases: 4. Per germline, CDR1 LGHDT and CDR2 YNNKEL (reference sequence). The CDR3 totals 17 residues. The CDR3 spells CASSPGTSGGFQETQYF. The DNA of the CDR3 is TGTGCCAGCAGCCCCGGGACTAGCGGGGGGTTCCAAGAGACCCAGTACTTC.

J is TRBJ2-4 and V is TRBV1. The closer fit of TRBJ2-7 to the DNA end suggests the J call may be wrong. TRBV1 is annotated as a pseudogene. The CDR3 contains 14 residues. CDR3: CTSSQPRILYEQYF. CDR3 sequence (DNA): TGCACCAGCAGCCAACCCAGGATCCTCTACGAGCAGTACTTC.

The V and J genes are TRBV9 and TRBJ2-1; weak D call: TRBD1 (6 bases). The J call could be wrong; TRBJ2-7 is a better fit for the DNA end. CDR3 size: 16 residues. From germline, CDR1 is SGDLS and CDR2 YYNGEE. The DNA for the CDR3 is TGTGCCAGCAGCGGGGGGCCCTCGAGCTCCTACAATGAGCAGTACTTC. It encodes CASSGGPSSSYNEQYF.

CDR3: CASSLLRGSREVHEQYF. The DNA of the CDR3 is TGTGCCAGCAGTCTTCTCAGGGGATCTCGAGAGGTCCACGAGCAGTACTTC. The chain employs TRBV28 and TRBJ2-7; possibly TRBD1 for D (6 bases). Trimming shortened V by 5 bases and J by 5 bases, and 25 bases separated the two germline ends. The CDR3 contains 17 residues. Germline V CDR1 and CDR2: MDHEN, SYDVKM.

J is TRBJ1-4 and V is TRBV7-9; 10 nucleotides agree with TRBD1. The CDR3 sequence is 15 residues long. Germline lookup yields CDR1 SEHNR and CDR2 FQNEAQ (reference sequence). V trimming: 7 bases; J trimming: 7 bases; junction bases outside the gene matches: 9. The CDR3 loop is CASTQRTGGFEKLFF. CDR3 bases: TGTGCCAGCACCCAACGGACAGGGGGATTTGAAAAACTGTTTTTT.